The rows below give T cell receptor beta chains drawn from one sample of a study of response to subunit inactivated influenza vaccine. TCRdb itself ran the RT-PCR reads through MiXCR, one entry per CDR3 protein. Among roughly 670,000 distinct CDR3 sequences, around 15% were seen once, and the ten largest hold 7.5% to 8%. Sequenced here: PBMCs from blood, sampled 14 to 15 days before vaccination. Receptor source: a man aged 45-60 years who received an inactivated influenza vaccine. Both conserved end residues are part of each CDR3. Fields, in order: CDR3 length, V gene, J gene, clone size, CDR3 protein. The listing skips clone size in some rows; elsewhere it reads once, few, many or a size class.

14	TRBV12-3/TRBV12-4	TRBJ2-1	few	CASVSSGRTNEQFF
16	TRBV4-2	TRBJ2-1	-	CASSQGVAGGMGEQFF
13	TRBV29-1	TRBJ2-7	many	CSVAERLGKEQYF
15	TRBV20-1	TRBJ2-3	few	CSARVSGRISDTQYF
20	TRBV18	TRBJ2-1	few	CASSVLGLYSGTSSYNEQFF
16	TRBV20-1	TRBJ2-1	few	CSARENRGLQYNEQFF
16	TRBV7-2	TRBJ2-2	-	CASRPSGGGQTGELFF
18	TRBV5-1	TRBJ2-3	-	CASSLQGPQLAGEDTQYF
16	TRBV4-3	TRBJ1-2	many	CASSQDLLGLGYGYTF
14	TRBV11-2	TRBJ1-2	-	CASSSLAGDYGYTF
13	TRBV24-1	TRBJ2-3	-	CATSAGDTDTQYF
19	TRBV6-2/TRBV6-3	TRBJ2-3	-	CASSYPESGRLRRTDTQYF
14	TRBV20-1	TRBJ1-5	few	CSARNPAGNQPQHF
16	TRBV11-2	TRBJ1-4	few	CASSAPEQGFYEKLFF
15	TRBV5-1	TRBJ1-5	-	CASSLAAGKDQPQHF
13	TRBV5-1	TRBJ1-2	many	CASSLGRAWGYTF
18	TRBV11-1	TRBJ2-1	-	CASSSWTSGGDSYNEQFF
15	TRBV5-1	TRBJ2-2	-	CASSLDGGPYGELFF
15	TRBV7-2	TRBJ1-6	many	CASSLVQRGNSPLHF
17	TRBV7-2	TRBJ2-4	-	CASSLAGLAGAKNIQYF
13	TRBV6-1	TRBJ2-1	-	CASSPTASNEQFF
16	TRBV28	TRBJ2-1	-	CASSTLAPDRYNEQFF
14	TRBV7-6	TRBJ2-1	-	CASSLDYRNNEQFF